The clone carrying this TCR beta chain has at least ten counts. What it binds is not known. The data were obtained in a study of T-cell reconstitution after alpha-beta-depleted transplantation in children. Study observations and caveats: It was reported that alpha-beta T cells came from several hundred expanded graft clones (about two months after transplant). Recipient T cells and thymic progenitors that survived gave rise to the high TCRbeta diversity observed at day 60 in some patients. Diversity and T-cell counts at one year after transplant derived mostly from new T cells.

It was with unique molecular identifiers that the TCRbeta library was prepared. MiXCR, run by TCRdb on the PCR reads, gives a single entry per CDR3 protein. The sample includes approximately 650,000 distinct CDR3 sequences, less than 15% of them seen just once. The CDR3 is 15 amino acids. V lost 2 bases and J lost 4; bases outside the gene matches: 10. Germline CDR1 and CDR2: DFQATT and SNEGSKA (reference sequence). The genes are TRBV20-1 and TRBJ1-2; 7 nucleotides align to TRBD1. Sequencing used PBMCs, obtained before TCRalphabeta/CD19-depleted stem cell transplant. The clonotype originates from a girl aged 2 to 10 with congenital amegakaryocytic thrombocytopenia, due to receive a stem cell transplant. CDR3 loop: CSARSTPDRLYGYTF. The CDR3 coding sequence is TGCAGTGCTAGATCTACCCCGGACAGGCTCTATGGCTACACCTTC.